This T cell receptor beta chain was profiled in a study of PD-L1 blockade in urothelial cancer. Study-wide context: Previous chemotherapy exposure amounted to 0 to 3 regimens for patients. Blood analysis took place 3 weeks (second dose) and 6 weeks after treatment start.

This sample's time point: pretreatment peripheral blood. A total of 1 to 8 samples per patient were collected pretreatment and on-treatment. From germline, CDR1 is SGHVS and CDR2 FQNEAQ. V was clipped by 5 bases and J by 2 bases; unmatched bases: 7. The CDR3 sequence is 15 residues long. Only in-frame clones appear in the TCRdb table, and some are missing; sequencing was by immunoSEQ multiplex PCR. The sample yields about 81,000 clones, roughly 90% seen once. A note on this clone: Antigen specificity is unknown.

Findings and limits, study-wide: Tumor-linked clones in blood grew more by 3 weeks in durable-benefit patients.

This rearrangement joins TRBV7-8 to TRBJ2-3; 7 nucleotides match TRBD1. The source of this sequence is a woman older than 75 with urothelial cancer. Sequencing was performed on PBMCs, taken around atezolizumab (anti-PD-L1) treatment. The CDR3 bases are TGTGCCAGCAGCCTACGACAGGGCAACACAGATACGCAGTATTTT. Translation: CASSLRQGNTDTQYF.